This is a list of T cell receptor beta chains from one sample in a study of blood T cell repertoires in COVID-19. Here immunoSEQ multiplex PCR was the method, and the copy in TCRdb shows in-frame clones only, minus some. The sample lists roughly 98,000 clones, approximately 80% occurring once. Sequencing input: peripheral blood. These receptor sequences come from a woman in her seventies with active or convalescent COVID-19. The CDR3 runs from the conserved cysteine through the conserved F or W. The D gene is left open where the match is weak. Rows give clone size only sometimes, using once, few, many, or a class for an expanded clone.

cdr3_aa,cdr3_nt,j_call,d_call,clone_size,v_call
CASSQQVNYEAFF,TGCGCCAGCAGCCAACAGGTGAATTACGAAGCTTTCTTT,TRBJ1-1,NA,NA,TRBV4-3
CASSPSRGANYGYTF,TGCGCCAGCAGCCCATCCAGGGGGGCCAACTATGGCTACACCTTC,TRBJ1-2,TRBD1,NA,TRBV4-3
CASSEWGGGEKLFF,TGTGCCAGCAGTGAATGGGGAGGGGGAGAAAAACTGTTTTTT,TRBJ1-4,NA,NA,TRBV2
CASSYGGAYNEQFF,TGTGCCAGCAGTTACGGCGGGGCTTACAATGAGCAGTTCTTC,TRBJ2-1,NA,NA,TRBV6-2/TRBV6-3
CASSPNGGEKLFF,TGTGCCAGCAGCCCCAATGGCGGTGAAAAACTGTTTTTT,TRBJ1-4,NA,NA,TRBV3-1/TRBV3-2
CASSLGTHAQSGNTIYF,TGTGCCAGCAGCCTAGGGACACACGCTCAATCTGGAAACACCATATATTTT,TRBJ1-3,NA,NA,TRBV7-2
CASSLTGLPNEKLFF,TGTGCCAGCAGTCTAACAGGGCTCCCAAATGAAAAACTGTTTTTT,TRBJ1-4,NA,NA,TRBV2
CSGGHEKLFF,TGCAGTGGTGGGCATGAAAAACTGTTTTTT,TRBJ1-4,NA,NA,TRBV20-1
CAISESSAGGYGRDTQYF,TGTGCCATCAGTGAGTCGTCGGCAGGGGGTTATGGTCGAGATACGCAGTATTTT,TRBJ2-3,TRBD1,NA,TRBV10-3
CASSQSGTGITYEQYF,TGTGCCAGCAGCCAATCCGGGACAGGGATTACCTACGAGCAGTACTTC,TRBJ2-7,TRBD1,NA,TRBV3-1/TRBV3-2
CASPVSSYNEQFF,TGCGCCAGCCCGGTTAGCTCCTACAATGAGCAGTTCTTC,TRBJ2-1,NA,NA,TRBV10-1
CASSFEPHSGNTIYF,TGCGCCAGCAGCTTTGAGCCGCACTCTGGAAACACCATATATTTT,TRBJ1-3,NA,NA,TRBV5-1
CASSSVNGGYTF,TGTGCCAGCAGCTCAGTAAATGGTGGCTACACCTTC,TRBJ1-2,NA,few,TRBV5-4
CASSYAGQGQETQYF,TGTGCCAGCAGCTACGCGGGACAGGGCCAAGAGACCCAGTACTTC,TRBJ2-5,TRBD1,NA,TRBV7-8
CASTFSGFGSYEQYF,TGTGCCAGCACCTTTAGCGGGTTCGGCTCCTACGAGCAGTACTTC,TRBJ2-7,TRBD2,NA,TRBV28
CASSLGAAHAYEQYF,TGCGCCAGCAGCTTGGGCGCGGCACACGCGTACGAGCAGTACTTC,TRBJ2-7,NA,NA,TRBV5-1
CASSQTSGGSAEQYF,TGTGCCAGCAGCCAAACTAGCGGGGGTTCGGCCGAGCAGTACTTC,TRBJ2-7,TRBD2,once,TRBV3-1/TRBV3-2
CATTSPYNEQFF,TGTGCCACCACTAGTCCATACAATGAGCAGTTCTTC,TRBJ2-1,NA,NA,TRBV19
CASRTGGYSSYEQYF,TGTGCCAGTAGGACCGGGGGGTACAGCTCCTACGAGCAGTACTTC,TRBJ2-7,TRBD2,NA,TRBV19
CASSRGGMSEAFF,TGTGCCAGCAGCCGCGGGGGGATGTCTGAAGCTTTCTTT,TRBJ1-1,NA,NA,TRBV5-5
CASSKRGGSVPVGDTQYF,TGTGCCAGCAGCAAGAGGGGGGGATCGGTCCCTGTGGGAGATACGCAGTATTTT,TRBJ2-3,NA,once,TRBV14
CASSLELNTEAFF,TGTGCCAGCAGCTTGGAGCTGAACACTGAAGCTTTCTTT,TRBJ1-1,NA,NA,TRBV7-9
CASTLTVTYGYTF,TGTGCCAGCACTCTGACAGTTACCTATGGCTACACCTTC,TRBJ1-2,NA,NA,TRBV2
CASSKNAGTGSDEQYF,TGTGCCAGCAGCAAGAACGCCGGGACAGGGTCCGACGAGCAGTACTTC,TRBJ2-7,TRBD1,NA,TRBV7-6
CASSFGLRNSPLHF,TGTGCCAGCAGCTTCGGGTTGCGAAATTCACCCCTCCACTTT,TRBJ1-6,NA,NA,TRBV7-2
CASSSTGLVGYTF,TGTGCCAGCAGCTCAACAGGGCTGGTTGGCTACACCTTC,TRBJ1-2,NA,NA,TRBV6-2/TRBV6-3
CASSRNGMTDTQYF,TGTGCCAGCAGTCGTAACGGGATGACAGATACGCAGTATTTT,TRBJ2-3,NA,once,TRBV6-5
CASSLGDPWRGYTF,TGTGCCAGCAGTTTGGGTGACCCGTGGAGAGGCTACACCTTC,TRBJ1-2,NA,NA,TRBV28
CASSQEFGRYTGELFF,TGTGCCAGCAGCCAAGAATTTGGGAGATACACCGGGGAGCTGTTTTTT,TRBJ2-2,NA,NA,TRBV3-1/TRBV3-2
CASSQDGQGSYEQYF,TGTGCCAGCAGCCAAGATGGACAGGGATCGTACGAGCAGTACTTC,TRBJ2-7,TRBD1,NA,TRBV3-1/TRBV3-2
CATSDFTGSDVNEQFF,TGTGCCACCAGTGATTTTACAGGGTCGGATGTCAATGAGCAGTTCTTC,TRBJ2-1,NA,once,TRBV24-1
CASSRSWTSGGPSSYNEQFF,TGTGCCAGCAGCCGCAGCTGGACTAGCGGGGGCCCTAGCTCCTACAATGAGCAGTTCTTC,TRBJ2-1,TRBD2,few,TRBV5-8
CASSADRIQETQYF,TGTGCCAGCTCAGCCGACAGGATCCAAGAGACCCAGTACTTC,TRBJ2-5,NA,NA,TRBV18
CSVAPVATEAFF,TGCAGCGTTGCCCCCGTGGCAACTGAAGCTTTCTTT,TRBJ1-1,NA,NA,TRBV29-1
CASSQGMLNTEAFF,TGTGCCAGCAGCCAGGGAATGTTGAACACTGAAGCTTTCTTT,TRBJ1-1,NA,NA,TRBV11-2
CASSLAKGATDTQYF,TGTGCCAGCAGCTTAGCGAAGGGGGCAACAGATACGCAGTATTTT,TRBJ2-3,TRBD1,NA,TRBV11-3
CASSLGLHNEQFF,TGTGCCAGCAGCTTAGGACTTCACAATGAGCAGTTCTTC,TRBJ2-1,NA,few,TRBV7-2
CASRLEAERNYEQYF,TGTGCAAGTCGCTTAGAAGCGGAGAGGAACTACGAGCAGTACTTC,TRBJ2-7,NA,NA,TRBV12-2
CAISESPGQGFIGSYEQYF,TGTGCCATCAGTGAGTCGCCGGGACAGGGTTTCATTGGCTCCTACGAGCAGTACTTC,TRBJ2-7,TRBD1,NA,TRBV10-3
CSVDVTGGGYTF,TGCAGCGTTGATGTGACAGGGGGTGGCTACACCTTC,TRBJ1-2,TRBD1,NA,TRBV29-1